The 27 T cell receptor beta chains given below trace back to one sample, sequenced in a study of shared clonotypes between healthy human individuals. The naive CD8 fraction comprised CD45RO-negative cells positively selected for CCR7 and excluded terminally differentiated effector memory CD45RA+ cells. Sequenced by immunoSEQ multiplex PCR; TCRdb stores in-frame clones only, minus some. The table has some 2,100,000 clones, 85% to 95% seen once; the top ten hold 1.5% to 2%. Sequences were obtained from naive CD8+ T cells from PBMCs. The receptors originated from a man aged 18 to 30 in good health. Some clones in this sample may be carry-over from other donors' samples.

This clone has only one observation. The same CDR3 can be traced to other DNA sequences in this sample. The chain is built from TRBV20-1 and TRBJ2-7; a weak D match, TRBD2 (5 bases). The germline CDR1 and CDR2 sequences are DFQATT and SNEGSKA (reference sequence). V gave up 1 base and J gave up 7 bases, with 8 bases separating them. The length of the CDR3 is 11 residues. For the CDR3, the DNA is TGCAGTGCTAGAGTATCGGGGGAGCAGTACTTC. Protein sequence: CSARVSGEQYF.

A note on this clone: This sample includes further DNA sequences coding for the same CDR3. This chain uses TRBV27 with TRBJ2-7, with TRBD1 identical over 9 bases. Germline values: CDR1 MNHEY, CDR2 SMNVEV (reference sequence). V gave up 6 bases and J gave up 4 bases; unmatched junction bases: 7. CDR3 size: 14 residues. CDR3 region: CASSSGTGLYEQYF. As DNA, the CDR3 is TGTGCCAGCAGCTCAGGGACAGGGCTATACGAGCAGTACTTC.

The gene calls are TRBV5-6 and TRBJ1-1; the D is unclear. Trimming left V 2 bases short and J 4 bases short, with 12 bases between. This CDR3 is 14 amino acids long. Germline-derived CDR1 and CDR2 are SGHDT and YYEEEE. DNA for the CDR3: TGTGCCAGCAGCTTTACCGCGCGGGGCACTGAAGCTTTCTTT. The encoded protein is CASSFTARGTEAFF.

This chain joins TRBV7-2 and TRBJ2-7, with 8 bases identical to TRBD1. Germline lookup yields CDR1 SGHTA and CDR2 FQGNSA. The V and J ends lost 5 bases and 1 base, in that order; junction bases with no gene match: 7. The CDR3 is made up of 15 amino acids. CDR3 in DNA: TGTGCCAGCAGCCCGCGGACAGGGCCATCCTACGAGCAGTACTTC. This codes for CASSPRTGPSYEQYF. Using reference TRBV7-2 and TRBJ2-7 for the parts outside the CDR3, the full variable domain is GAGVSQSPSNKVTEKGKDVELRCDPISGHTALYWYRQSLGQGLEFLIYFQGNSAPDKSGLPSDRFSAERTGGSVSTLTIQRTQQEDSAVYLCASSPRTGPSYEQYFGPGTRLTVT.

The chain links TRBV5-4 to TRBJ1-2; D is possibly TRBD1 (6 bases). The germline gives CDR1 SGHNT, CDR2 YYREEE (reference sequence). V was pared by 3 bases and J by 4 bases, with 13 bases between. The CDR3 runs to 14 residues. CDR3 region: CASSSTGTGYGYTF. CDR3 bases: TGTGCCAGCAGCTCAACAGGGACTGGCTATGGCTACACCTTC.

CDR3 bases: TGTGCCAGCAGTAGCCGTGGGACAGGAATAATCACAGATACGCAGTATTTT. It codes for CASSSRGTGIITDTQYF. The chain links TRBV5-6 to TRBJ2-3; 8 bases are shared with TRBD1. V trimming: 5 bases; J trimming: 2 bases; junction bases outside the gene matches: 13. From germline, CDR1 is SGHDT and CDR2 YYEEEE. CDR3 size: 17 residues. The whole variable domain, remainder taken from reference TRBV5-6 and TRBJ2-3, is DAGVTQSPTHLIKTRGQQVTLRCSPKSGHDTVSWYQQALGQGPQFIFQYYEEEERQRGNFPDRFSGHQFPNYSSELNVNALLLGDSALYLCASSSRGTGIITDTQYFGPGTRLTVL.

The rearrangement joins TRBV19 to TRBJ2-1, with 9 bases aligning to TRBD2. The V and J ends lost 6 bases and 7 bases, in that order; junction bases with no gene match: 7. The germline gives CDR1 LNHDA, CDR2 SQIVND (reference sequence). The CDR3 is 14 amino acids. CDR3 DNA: TGTGCCAGTAGGCGGCGGGAGGGCCCAAATGAGCAGTTCTTC. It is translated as CASRRREGPNEQFF.

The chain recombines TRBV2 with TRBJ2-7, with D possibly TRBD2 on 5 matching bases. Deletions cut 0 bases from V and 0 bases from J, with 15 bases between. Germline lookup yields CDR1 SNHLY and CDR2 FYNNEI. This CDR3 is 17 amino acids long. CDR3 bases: TGTGCCAGCAGTGAAGCCCAAGACGGGAAATACTCCTACGAGCAGTACTTC. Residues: CASSEAQDGKYSYEQYF.

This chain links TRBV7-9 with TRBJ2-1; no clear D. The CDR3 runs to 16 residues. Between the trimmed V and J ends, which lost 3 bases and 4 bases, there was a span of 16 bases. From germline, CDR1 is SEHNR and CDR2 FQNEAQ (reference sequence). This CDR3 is CASSLGWAEIYNEQFF. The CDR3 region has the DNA TGTGCCAGCAGCTTGGGTTGGGCGGAAATTTACAATGAGCAGTTCTTC.

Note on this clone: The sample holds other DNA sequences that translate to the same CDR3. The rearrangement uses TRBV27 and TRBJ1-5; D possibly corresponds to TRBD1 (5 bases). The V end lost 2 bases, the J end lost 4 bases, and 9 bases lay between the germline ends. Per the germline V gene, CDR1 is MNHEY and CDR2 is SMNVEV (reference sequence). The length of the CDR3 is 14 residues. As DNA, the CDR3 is TGTGCCAGCAGTTTAAGGCAGGGAAATCAGCCCCAGCATTTT. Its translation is CASSLRQGNQPQHF.

The CDR3 region is CASSFGTGGYNEQFF. DNA of the CDR3: TGTGCCAGCAGCTTCGGGACAGGTGGATACAATGAGCAGTTCTTC. The chain is built from TRBV7-7 and TRBJ2-1; 8 bases fit TRBD1. Germline V gene data show CDR1 as SSHAT and CDR2 as FNYEAQ (reference sequence). The CDR3 contains 15 residues. Losses at the gene ends were 3 bases for V and 4 bases for J; bases not matched to a gene: 5.

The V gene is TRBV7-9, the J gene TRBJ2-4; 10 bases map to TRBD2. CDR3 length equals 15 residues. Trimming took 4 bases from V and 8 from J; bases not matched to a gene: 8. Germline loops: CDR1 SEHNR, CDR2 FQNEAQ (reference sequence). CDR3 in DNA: TGTGCCAGCAGCTCCAGAGCGGGAGGGCCGGACATTCAGTACTTC. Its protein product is CASSSRAGGPDIQYF.

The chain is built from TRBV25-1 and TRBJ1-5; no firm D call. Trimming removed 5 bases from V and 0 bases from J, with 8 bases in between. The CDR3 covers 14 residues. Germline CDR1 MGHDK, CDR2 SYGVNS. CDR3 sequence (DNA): TGTGCCAGCAGTACCTCGTATAGCAATCAGCCCCAGCATTTT. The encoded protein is CASSTSYSNQPQHF.

The CDR3 sequence is CATSFQPQHF. The CDR3 nucleotides are TGTGCCACCTCCTTTCAGCCCCAGCATTTT. V gene TRBV6-6 combines with J gene TRBJ1-5, with no clear D. This CDR3 is built from 10 residues. Germline loops: CDR1 MNHNY, CDR2 SVGAGI (reference sequence). V was clipped by 10 bases and J by 6 bases, with 7 bases between them.

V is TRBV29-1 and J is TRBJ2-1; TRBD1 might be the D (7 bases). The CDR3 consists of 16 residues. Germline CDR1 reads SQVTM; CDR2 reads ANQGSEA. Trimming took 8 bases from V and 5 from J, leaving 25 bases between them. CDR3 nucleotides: TGCAGCCTTCCGCCGCTCCCAGGGGGGTCCAACAATGAGCAGTTCTTC. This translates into CSLPPLPGGSNNEQFF.

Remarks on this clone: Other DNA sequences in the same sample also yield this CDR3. CDR3 amino acids: CASSFGLSNQPQHF. CDR3 sequence (DNA): TGTGCCAGCAGTTTCGGGTTGTCGAATCAGCCCCAGCATTTT. The genes are TRBV27 and TRBJ1-5; D uncertain. CDR1 and CDR2 from the germline V gene are MNHEY and SMNVEV (reference sequence). CDR3 length equals 14 residues. The germline V and J ends were trimmed by 3 bases and 4 bases, with 10 bases remaining between them.

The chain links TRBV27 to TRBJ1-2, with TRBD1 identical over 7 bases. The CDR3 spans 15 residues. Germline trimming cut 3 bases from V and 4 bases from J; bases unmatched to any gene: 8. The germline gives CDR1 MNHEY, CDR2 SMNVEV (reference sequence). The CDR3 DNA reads TGTGCCAGCAGTTTCCAGGGGGTGGACCCCTATGGCTACACCTTC. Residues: CASSFQGVDPYGYTF.

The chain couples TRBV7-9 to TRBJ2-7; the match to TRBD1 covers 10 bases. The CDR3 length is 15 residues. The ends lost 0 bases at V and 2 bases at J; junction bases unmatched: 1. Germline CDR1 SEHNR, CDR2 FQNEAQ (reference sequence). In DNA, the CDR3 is TGTGCCAGCAGCTTAGCGGACAGGGGGACCTACGAGCAGTACTTC. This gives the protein CASSLADRGTYEQYF.

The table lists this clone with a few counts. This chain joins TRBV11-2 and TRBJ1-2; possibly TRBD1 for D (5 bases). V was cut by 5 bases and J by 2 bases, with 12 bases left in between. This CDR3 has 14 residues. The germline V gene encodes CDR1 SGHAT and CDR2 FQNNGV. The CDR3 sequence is CASSPLTDNYGYTF. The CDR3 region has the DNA TGTGCCAGCAGCCCGCTGACAGACAACTATGGCTACACCTTC. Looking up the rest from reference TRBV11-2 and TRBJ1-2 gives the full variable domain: EAGVAQSPRYKIIEKRQSVAFWCNPISGHATLYWYQQILGQGPKLLIQFQNNGVVDDSQLPKDRFSAERLKGVDSTLKIQPAKLEDSAVYLCASSPLTDNYGYTFGSGTRLTVV.

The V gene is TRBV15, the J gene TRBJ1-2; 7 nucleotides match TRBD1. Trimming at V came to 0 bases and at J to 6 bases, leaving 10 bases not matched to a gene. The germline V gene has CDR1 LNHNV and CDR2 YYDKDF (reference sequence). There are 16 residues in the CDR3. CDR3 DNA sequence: TGTGCCACCAGCAGAGATGGGAGACAGGGTGGGAATGGCTACACCTTC. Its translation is CATSRDGRQGGNGYTF.

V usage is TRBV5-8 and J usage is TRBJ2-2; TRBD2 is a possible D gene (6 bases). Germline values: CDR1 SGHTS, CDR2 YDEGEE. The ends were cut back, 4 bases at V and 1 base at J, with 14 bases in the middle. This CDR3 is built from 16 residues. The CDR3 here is CASSPPPGLNTGELFF. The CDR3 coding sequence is TGTGCCAGCAGCCCCCCCCCGGGACTGAACACCGGGGAGCTGTTTTTT.

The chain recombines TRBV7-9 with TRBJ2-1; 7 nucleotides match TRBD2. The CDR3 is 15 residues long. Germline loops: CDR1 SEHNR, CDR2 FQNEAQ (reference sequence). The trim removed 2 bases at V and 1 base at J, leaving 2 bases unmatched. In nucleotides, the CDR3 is TGTGCCAGCAGCTTAAGGGAGGGATCCTACAATGAGCAGTTCTTC. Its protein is CASSLREGSYNEQFF.

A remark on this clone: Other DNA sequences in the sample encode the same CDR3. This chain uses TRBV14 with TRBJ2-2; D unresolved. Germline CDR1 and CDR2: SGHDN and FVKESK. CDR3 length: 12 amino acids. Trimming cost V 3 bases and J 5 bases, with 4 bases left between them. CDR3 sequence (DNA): TGTGCCAGCAGCCAGGGAACCGGGGAGCTGTTTTTT. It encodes CASSQGTGELFF.

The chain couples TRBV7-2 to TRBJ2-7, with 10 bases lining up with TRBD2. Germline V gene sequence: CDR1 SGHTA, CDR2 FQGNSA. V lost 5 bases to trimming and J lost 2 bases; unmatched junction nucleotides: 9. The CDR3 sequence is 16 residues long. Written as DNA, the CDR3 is TGTGCCAGCAGCCCCGGACTAGCGGAACTCCCCTACGAGCAGTACTTC. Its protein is CASSPGLAELPYEQYF.

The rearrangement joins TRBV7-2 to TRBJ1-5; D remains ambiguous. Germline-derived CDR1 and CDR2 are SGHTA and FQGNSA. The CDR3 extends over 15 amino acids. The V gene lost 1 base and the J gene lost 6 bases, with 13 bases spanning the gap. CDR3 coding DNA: TGTGCCAGCAGCTTAGGCTCAGGCCCGCGTCAGCCCCAGCATTTT. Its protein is CASSLGSGPRQPQHF.

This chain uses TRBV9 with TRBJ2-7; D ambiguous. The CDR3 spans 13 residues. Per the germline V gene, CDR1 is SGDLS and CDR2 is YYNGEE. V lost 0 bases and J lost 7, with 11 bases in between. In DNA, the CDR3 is TGTGCCAGCAGCGTAGCCGACGATTTGGAGCAGTACTTC. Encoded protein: CASSVADDLEQYF. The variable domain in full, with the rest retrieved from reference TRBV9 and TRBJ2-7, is DSGVTQTPKHLITATGQRVTLRCSPRSGDLSVYWYQQSLDQGLQFLIQYYNGEERAKGNILERFSAQQFPDLHSELNLSSLELGDSALYFCASSVADDLEQYFGPGTRLTVT.

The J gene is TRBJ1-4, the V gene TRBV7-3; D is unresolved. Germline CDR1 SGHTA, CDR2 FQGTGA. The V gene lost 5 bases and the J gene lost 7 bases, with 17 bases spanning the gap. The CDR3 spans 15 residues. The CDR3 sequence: CASSPSGEPGEKLFF. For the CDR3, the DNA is TGTGCCAGCAGCCCATCCGGGGAACCGGGTGAAAAACTGTTTTTT.